This record covers a single TCR beta chain. Its antigen is unidentified. This sample was included in a study of T cells in Graves' hyperthyroidism and ophthalmopathy. J gave up 6 bases and V 1 base, and 9 bases lay outside the gene matches. Germline lookup yields CDR1 MGHRA and CDR2 YSYEKL. The CDR3 is 16 amino acids. The study left out patients who had uncontrolled infection, other autoimmune disease, pregnancy or lactation. Overall study results and limits: Researchers report that a 13 V-J model separated ophthalmopathy from stable hyperthyroidism.

Amplification yielded TCR beta CDR3 regions, with RNA transcripts as the source. The study used the HTBI primer set for a first-round RT-PCR of the TCR CDR3. TCRdb processed the multiplex PCR reads anew with MiXCR; each CDR3 protein has one entry. The table lists approximately 480,000 distinct CDR3 sequences, under 25% of them singletons, with about 30% in the top ten. This sequence originates from a man aged 18 to 30 with Graves' hyperthyroidism. The J gene is TRBJ1-1, the V gene TRBV4-1; 9 bases line up with TRBD1. Material for sequencing was blood. The CDR3 coding sequence is TGCGCCAGCAGCCAAGTGGGGGGACAGGGAAGGGCTGAAGCTTTCTTT. Translated: CASSQVGGQGRAEAFF.